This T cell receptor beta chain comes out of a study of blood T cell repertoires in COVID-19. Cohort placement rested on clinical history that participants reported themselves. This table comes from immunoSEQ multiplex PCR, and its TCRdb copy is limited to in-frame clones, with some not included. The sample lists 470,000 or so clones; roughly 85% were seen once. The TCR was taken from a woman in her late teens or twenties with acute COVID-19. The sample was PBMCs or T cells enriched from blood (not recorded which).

In DNA, the CDR3 is TGTGCCAGCAGTTTGACCACAGGCAATCAGCCCCAGCATTTT. This sequence encodes CASSLTTGNQPQHF. The chain couples TRBV28 to TRBJ1-5; D gene ambiguous. Germline V CDR1 and CDR2: MDHEN, SYDVKM. Trimming shortened V by 3 bases and J by 2 bases, and 8 bases separated the two germline ends. This CDR3 has 14 amino acids.